These 19 T cell receptor beta chains originate from one sample sequenced in a study of tumor and adjacent non-tumor tissue in lung cancer. Three rounds of nested PCR, following a modified ARM-PCR protocol, produced the TCRbeta library. TCRdb re-called the multiplex PCR reads through MiXCR, storing one row per CDR3 protein. The table has about 200,000 distinct CDR3 sequences, around 70% seen once. This sample's RNA came from whole unsorted tissue. Sequencing input: lung tumor tissue. These TCRs come from a man in his sixties with non-small cell lung cancer.

This clonotype is a singleton in its sample. Given a much more abundant clone one base away, this may be a read error. V and J are TRBV29-1 and TRBJ2-1; tentative D call: TRBD1 (6 bases). This CDR3 has 14 amino acids. CDR1 is SQVTM and CDR2 is ANQGSEA in the germline V gene. Trimming left V 3 bases short and J 9 bases short, with 18 bases between. CDR3 nucleotides: TGCAGCGTTGACCCTACCCGGGACACCATTGAGCAGTTCTTC. It encodes CSVDPTRDTIEQFF.

The chain uses TRBV20-1 and TRBJ2-3; D may correspond to TRBD1 or TRBD2 (6 bases each). From germline, CDR1 is DFQATT and CDR2 SNEGSKA (reference sequence). The CDR3 has 19 residues. V lost 3 bases and J lost 2, with 27 bases in between. CDR3 coding DNA: TGCAGTGCTAGCTCAGGGGACTCTACGAGGGGAACACACACAGATACGCAGTATTTT. Protein sequence: CSASSGDSTRGTHTDTQYF.

This clonotype was picked up one time. It is likely a read error, because the conserved phenylalanine at the end of the CDR3 is missing. V and J are TRBV11-2 and TRBJ1-1; 7 bases line up with TRBD1. CDR1 and CDR2 (germline): SGHAT, FQNNGV. The CDR3 extends over 13 amino acids. The CDR3 sequence: CASSLTGFTEAFL. DNA of the CDR3: TGTGCTAGTAGCCTGACAGGGTTCACTGAAGCTTTCCTT.

CDR3 coding DNA: TGTGCCAGCATCTTCACAGGGGGCTACGAGCAGTACTTC. Its protein is CASIFTGGYEQYF. J is TRBJ2-7 and V is TRBV11-2, with 8 bases matching TRBD1. The CDR3 spans 13 residues. Unmatched junction bases numbered 5, after V lost 7 bases and J lost 3 bases. CDR1 is SGHAT and CDR2 is FQNNGV in the germline V gene.

Of note for this clonotype: This may come from a read error, since a much larger clone is one base off. This chain uses TRBV20-1 with TRBJ1-1; no clear D. V lost 2 bases and J 1 base, leaving 8 bases between the germline ends. Germline CDR1 DFQATT, CDR2 SNEGSKA (reference sequence). The CDR3 totals 13 residues. The CDR3 coding sequence is TGCAGTGCTAGACCTCGGGCGAACACTGAAGCTTTCTTT. Its protein is CSARPRANTEAFF.

This clonotype was seen at least ten times. In DNA, the CDR3 is TGTGCCAGCAGTTGGCAGGGGGCTAACTATGGCTACACCTTC. It encodes CASSWQGANYGYTF. The chain combines TRBV6-5 with TRBJ1-2, with 7 positions matching TRBD1. CDR1 is MNHEY and CDR2 is SVGAGI in the germline V gene. CDR3 length: 14 residues. V dropped 4 bases and J dropped 0; count of bases not matched to a gene: 2.

This clonotype was seen ten or more times. The rearrangement joins TRBV10-1 to TRBJ2-7; D gene ambiguous. Trimming pared 4 bases from V and 2 bases from J, leaving 6 bases between. Germline CDR1 reads WNHNN; CDR2 reads SYGVQD (reference sequence). This CDR3 comprises 12 residues. In nucleotides, the CDR3 is TGCGCCAGCAGTGGACAAACCTACGAGCAGTACTTC. It translates to CASSGQTYEQYF.

With respect to this clonotype: Lacking the conserved final phenylalanine or tryptophan, this CDR3 likely reflects a read error. The chain combines TRBV20-1 with TRBJ1-1; tentatively, D is TRBD1 (5 bases). The CDR3 loop spans 16 amino acids. Germline V gene data show CDR1 as DFQATT and CDR2 as SNEGSKA (reference sequence). In DNA, the CDR3 is TGCAGTGCTAGAGAATTGGCAGGGATAGTGAACACTGTAGCTTTCTAT. Encoded protein: CSARELAGIVNTVAFY.

About this clonotype itself: A much larger clone differs from this one at a single base, so this may be a read error. V and J are TRBV10-2 and TRBJ1-5; perhaps TRBD1 as D (5 bases). V dropped 0 bases and J dropped 10 bases, with 13 bases sitting between them. Germline loops: CDR1 WSHSY, CDR2 SAAADI. The CDR3 is made up of 14 amino acids. CDR3 protein: CASSESGGLHPQHF. The CDR3 region has the DNA TGCGCCAGCAGTGAGTCTGGGGGTCTTCATCCCCAGCATTTT.

This clonotype was seen ten or more times. This chain connects TRBV29-1 to TRBJ1-1; TRBD1 matches at 8 bases. The CDR3 has 16 residues. From germline, CDR1 is SQVTM and CDR2 ANQGSEA. With V trimmed by 6 bases and J by 1 base, 13 bases remained unmatched. The DNA for the CDR3 is TGCAGCGTCCTAGTTCGCCAGGGGGCTCCGAACACTGAAGCTTTCTTT. Translation: CSVLVRQGAPNTEAFF.

The sample holds one count of this clonotype. This chain links TRBV29-1 with TRBJ2-6, with D perhaps assigned TRBD1 or TRBD2 (6 bases each). V was clipped by 5 bases and J by 0 bases, with 14 bases between them. This CDR3 is 16 amino acids long. Germline V lookup: CDR1 SQVTM, CDR2 ANQGSEA. DNA for the CDR3: TGCAGCGTTTTCGGGGGCAGAAGCTCTGGGGCCAACGTCCTGACTTTC. Translation: CSVFGGRSSGANVLTF. Full variable domain (missing parts from reference TRBV29-1 and TRBJ2-6): SAVISQKPSRDICQRGTSLTIQCQVDSQVTMMFWYRQQPGQSLTLIATANQGSEATYESGFVIDKFPISRPNLTFSTLTVSNMSPEDSSIYLCSVFGGRSSGANVLTFGAGSRLTVL.

The chain recombines TRBV7-9 with TRBJ1-1; D ambiguous. The V end was cut by 7 bases, the J end by 1 base, with 16 bases between. There are 15 residues in the CDR3. Per germline, CDR1 SEHNR and CDR2 FQNEAQ (reference sequence). The CDR3 DNA reads TGTGCCAGCAACTTCTCATCTCTTAAGAACACTGAAGCTTTCTTT. Its translation: CASNFSSLKNTEAFF. The whole variable domain, remainder taken from reference TRBV7-9 and TRBJ1-1, is DTGVSQNPRHKITKRGQNVTFRCDPISEHNRLYWYRQTLGQGPEFLTYFQNEAQLEKSRLLSDRFSAERPKGSFSTLEIQRTEQGDSAMYLCASNFSSLKNTEAFFGQGTRLTVV.

Worth noting for this clonotype: Just one base apart from a much larger clone, this may be a read error. The chain recombines TRBV29-1 with TRBJ2-5; D unresolved. Germline CDR1 SQVTM, CDR2 ANQGSEA. This CDR3 comprises 9 residues. The CDR3 spells CSGVESQYF. CDR3 nucleotides: TGCAGCGGAGTAGAGTCCCAGTACTTC. The entire variable domain, with the rest obtained from reference TRBV29-1 and TRBJ2-5, is as follows: SAVISQKPSRDICQRGTSLTIQCQVDSQVTMMFWYRQQPGQSLTLIATANQGSEATYESGFVIDKFPISRPNLTFSTLTVSNMSPEDSSIYLCSGVESQYFGPGTRLLVL.

Comment on this clonotype: The junction departs from the called germline gene at one end, perhaps through a read error. The J gene is TRBJ1-6, the V gene TRBV6-5; D unresolved. From germline, CDR1 is MNHEY and CDR2 SVGAGI. The CDR3 totals 15 residues. The CDR3 DNA reads as TGTGCCAACAGTTACCTGGGTTACTATAATTCACCCCTCCACTTT. It encodes CANSYLGYYNSPLHF.

This clonotype was counted a few times. A read error is possible here, since a much larger clone lies one base away. The chain is built from TRBV12-5 and TRBJ2-7, with D tentatively TRBD1 or TRBD2 (7 bases each). This CDR3 contains 15 residues. Germline CDR1 is LGHNT and CDR2 is FRNRAP. In DNA, the CDR3 is TGTACTAGTGGTCTCAGACAGGGAGGGGACGGGGAGCAGTACTTC. It is translated as CTSGLRQGGDGEQYF. Together with reference TRBV12-5 and TRBJ2-7, the CDR3 gives the full variable domain: DARVTQTPRHKVTEMGQEVTMRCQPILGHNTVFWYRQTMMQGLELLAYFRNRAPLDDSGMPKDRFSAEMPDATLATLKIQPSEPRDSAVYFCTSGLRQGGDGEQYFGPGTRLTVT.

Notes on this clonotype: Germline is not matched at one junction end, which may reflect a read error. The chain is built from TRBV6-5 and TRBJ1-2; D not certain. Germline V CDR1 and CDR2: MNHEY, SVGAGI. The CDR3 sequence is 15 residues long. In DNA form, the CDR3 reads TGTGCCAGCAGTTCTCCAGAAAGAGGGTTTTATGGCTACATCTTC. It translates to CASSSPERGFYGYIF.

This clonotype was recorded once. The rearrangement joins TRBV4-2 to TRBJ1-4; 12 nucleotides align to TRBD1. The CDR3 is 16 amino acids. V shed 0 bases, J shed 8 bases, and the junction held 4 bases outside the gene matches. Germline values: CDR1 LGHNA, CDR2 YNFKEQ. The CDR3 DNA follows: TGTGCCAGCAGCCAAGATACCGGGACAGGGGGCGAAAAACTGTTTTTT. Protein product: CASSQDTGTGGEKLFF.

Note on this clonotype: A read error may produce the germline difference seen at one junction end. This chain uses TRBV29-1 with TRBJ1-2, with 8 bases that match TRBD1. The CDR3 totals 13 residues. Looked up from germline, CDR1 is SQVTM and CDR2 is ANQGSEA. The CDR3 loop reads CSVDRDRSTGYAF. The CDR3 DNA reads as TGCAGCGTTGACAGGGACAGGAGTACAGGCTACGCCTTC.

On this clonotype itself: Compared with germline, one end of the junction differs, possibly owing to a read error. This chain links TRBV20-1 with TRBJ2-2; D possibly corresponds to TRBD1 (6 bases). The CDR3 covers 13 residues. Germline CDR1 DFQATT, CDR2 SNEGSKA (reference sequence). DNA of the CDR3: TGCTGTGCTACAGGGACGAACACCGGGGAGCTGTTTTTT. Protein sequence: CCATGTNTGELFF.